These 30 T cell receptor beta chains came from one sample sequenced in a study of control samples from healthy donors and cancer patients. The table came from immunoSEQ multiplex PCR; TCRdb's copy has only in-frame clones and leaves some out. Here the sample spans 150,000 to 200,000 clones, around nine tenths being singletons. The sample consisted of blood. The receptors derive from a man aged 18 to 30 in good health.

This chain joins TRBV30 and TRBJ2-3; no reliable D call. The V gene lost 8 bases and the J gene lost 4 bases, with 10 bases spanning the gap. The CDR3 totals 11 residues. The germline V gene encodes CDR1 GTSNPN and CDR2 SVGIG (reference sequence). The CDR3 DNA is TGTGCCAGTCACCGCGCAGATACGCAGTATTTT. Protein sequence: CASHRADTQYF.

This rearrangement joins TRBV7-2 to TRBJ1-1; no reliable D call. The CDR3 sequence is 15 residues long. Trimming removed 5 bases from V and 1 base from J, with 14 bases in between. Germline V lookup: CDR1 SGHTA, CDR2 FQGNSA. The CDR3 nucleotides read TGTGCCAGCAGCCCCAACGGGGTACAGAACACTGAAGCTTTCTTT. Its translation: CASSPNGVQNTEAFF.

This clone has just one count. The V gene is TRBV9, the J gene TRBJ2-1; D is unresolved. Germline CDR1 and CDR2: SGDLS and YYNGEE. The CDR3 is made up of 12 amino acids. With 0 bases removed from V and 8 bases from J, the gap between germline ends came to 6 bases. In DNA form, the CDR3 reads TGTGCCAGCAGCGTAGAGGGCGATGAGCAGTTCTTC. Protein product: CASSVEGDEQFF.

V and J are TRBV7-2 and TRBJ2-3; D tentatively fits TRBD1 or TRBD2 (6 bases each). Trimming took 1 base from V and 4 from J, leaving 12 bases between them. The length of the CDR3 is 15 residues. The germline V gene encodes CDR1 SGHTA and CDR2 FQGNSA. In DNA, the CDR3 is TGTGCCAGCAGCTTAGTTCCGGGGGCTGCAGATACGCAGTATTTT. The encoded protein is CASSLVPGAADTQYF.

The chain has TRBV18 and TRBJ2-7; 7 nucleotides line up with TRBD1. Trimming at V came to 3 bases and at J to 4 bases, leaving 3 bases not matched to a gene. This CDR3 is 13 amino acids long. Germline V gene sequence: CDR1 KGHSH, CDR2 LQKENI. The CDR3 nucleotides are TGTGCCAGCTCACCCCAGACAGGGTACGAGCAGTACTTC. Its protein product is CASSPQTGYEQYF.

The chain links TRBV28 to TRBJ1-3; 8 nucleotides agree with TRBD1. The V and J ends lost 5 bases and 0 bases, in that order; junction bases with no gene match: 3. CDR1 is MDHEN and CDR2 is SYDVKM in the germline V gene. This CDR3 spans 15 amino acids. CDR3 protein: CASSGQGDSGNTIYF. CDR3 bases: TGTGCCAGCAGTGGACAGGGAGACTCTGGAAACACCATATATTTT.

The chain uses TRBV7-6 and TRBJ2-2; tentatively, D is TRBD2 (5 bases). There are 15 residues in the CDR3. Germline assignment: CDR1 SGHVS and CDR2 FNYEAQ. Trimming cost V 5 bases and J 5 bases, with 15 bases left between them. The CDR3 nucleotides are TGTGCCAGCAGCCCGGGAAGGGTAGGAACCGGGGAGCTGTTTTTT. Its protein is CASSPGRVGTGELFF.

CDR3 in amino acids: CASSFWDRVAFSPKNIQYF. Here the CDR3 DNA reads TGTGCCAGCAGCTTCTGGGACAGGGTCGCCTTCAGCCCCAAAAACATTCAGTACTTC. The V call is TRBV5-8, the J call TRBJ2-4; TRBD1 agrees at 9 bases. Trimming cost V 2 bases and J 2 bases; bases outside gene matches: 14. This CDR3 region has 19 residues. Germline values: CDR1 SGHTS, CDR2 YDEGEE.

The chain carries TRBV7-2 and TRBJ1-4, with D unclear. Trimming left V 5 bases short and J 7 bases short, with 14 bases between. The CDR3 covers 14 residues. From germline, CDR1 is SGHTA and CDR2 FQGNSA. The CDR3 spells CASSPGGGFEKLFF. The CDR3 DNA reads TGTGCCAGCAGCCCCGGAGGAGGTTTTGAAAAACTGTTTTTT.

The rearrangement uses TRBV19 and TRBJ2-3; 9 bases fit TRBD1. The CDR3 length is 14 residues. V lost 8 bases to trimming and J lost 5 bases; unmatched junction nucleotides: 8. Germline V gene data show CDR1 as LNHDA and CDR2 as SQIVND (reference sequence). DNA of the CDR3: TGTGCCAGTTCCTCGGGACAGGGTAAAGATACGCAGTATTTT. This codes for CASSSGQGKDTQYF.

The chain combines TRBV18 with TRBJ1-1; 8 positions agree with TRBD1. V lost 2 bases to trimming and J lost 0 bases; unmatched junction nucleotides: 5. This CDR3 has 16 amino acids. CDR1 and CDR2 from the germline V gene are KGHSH and LQKENI. CDR3 DNA: TGTGCCAGCTCACCAGGGACAGGTACTTTGAACACTGAAGCTTTCTTT. It encodes CASSPGTGTLNTEAFF.

The chain recombines TRBV7-2 with TRBJ2-7; maybe TRBD1 (5 bases). Per the germline V gene, CDR1 is SGHTA and CDR2 is FQGNSA. The CDR3 loop spans 13 amino acids. V was cut by 5 bases and J by 4 bases, with 12 bases left in between. The CDR3 nucleotides read TGTGCCAGCAGCCCAGCTCAGGGTTACGAGCAGTACTTC. It codes for CASSPAQGYEQYF. The entire variable domain, with the rest obtained from reference TRBV7-2 and TRBJ2-7, is as follows: GAGVSQSPSNKVTEKGKDVELRCDPISGHTALYWYRQSLGQGLEFLIYFQGNSAPDKSGLPSDRFSAERTGGSVSTLTIQRTQQEDSAVYLCASSPAQGYEQYFGPGTRLTVT.

This clone has only one observation. V usage is TRBV5-1 and J usage is TRBJ2-7, with D possibly being TRBD1 or TRBD2 (5 bases each). The CDR3 length is 12 residues. The V gene lost 7 bases and the J gene lost 2 bases, with 10 bases spanning the gap. From germline, CDR1 is SGHRS and CDR2 YFSETQ. The CDR3 nucleotides read TGCGCCAGCCGCGAGGGACCCTACGAGCAGTACTTC. Protein product: CASREGPYEQYF.

This CDR3 reads CASSQDRRSYNEQFF. The CDR3 bases are TGCGCCAGCAGCCAAGACAGACGCTCCTACAATGAGCAGTTCTTC. The J gene is TRBJ2-1, the V gene TRBV5-1; D is possibly TRBD1 (5 bases). The CDR3 runs to 15 residues. The germline CDR1 and CDR2 sequences are SGHRS and YFSETQ. Trimming removed 4 bases at V and 0 bases at J, with 11 bases between.

The V call is TRBV4-1, the J call TRBJ2-1, with 10 bases identical to TRBD2. Germline CDR1 reads MGHRA; CDR2 reads YSYEKL. Trimming removed 1 base from V and 9 bases from J; junction bases left unmatched: 9. The CDR3 consists of 16 residues. The CDR3, as DNA: TGCGCCAGCAGCCAAGGGCAGCGGGGGGGCCTATTTGAGCAGTTCTTC. Amino acids: CASSQGQRGGLFEQFF.

The chain is built from TRBV2 and TRBJ1-2, with 11 bases identical to TRBD1. With V trimmed by 5 bases and J by 4 bases, 6 bases remained unmatched. The CDR3 is 15 amino acids. The germline CDR1 and CDR2 sequences are SNHLY and FYNNEI. This CDR3 reads CASSNGQGAGYGYTF. The DNA for the CDR3 is TGTGCCAGCAGTAACGGACAGGGGGCGGGCTATGGCTACACCTTC.

V gene TRBV28 combines with J gene TRBJ1-6; D might be TRBD1 (5 bases). The CDR3 length is 13 residues. The germline gives CDR1 MDHEN, CDR2 SYDVKM. V was shortened by 8 bases and J by 7 bases, with 12 bases between the two germline ends. CDR3 residues: CASLGTRNSPLHF. In DNA form, the CDR3 reads TGTGCCAGCCTGGGGACTCGGAATTCACCCCTCCACTTT. Looking up the rest from reference TRBV28 and TRBJ1-6 gives the full variable domain: DVKVTQSSRYLVKRTGEKVFLECVQDMDHENMFWYRQDPGLGLRLIYFSYDVKMKEKGDIPEGYSVSREKKERFSLILESASTNQTSMYLCASLGTRNSPLHFGNGTRLTVT.

The chain couples TRBV6-6 to TRBJ2-5; maybe TRBD1 (5 bases). Deletions cut 4 bases from V and 2 bases from J, with 11 bases between. The CDR3 loop spans 14 amino acids. Germline CDR1 and CDR2: MNHNY and SVGAGI (reference sequence). The CDR3 sequence: CASSFRGGQETQYF. The CDR3, as DNA: TGTGCCAGCAGTTTTAGGGGTGGGCAAGAGACCCAGTACTTC.

This clone appeared a few times. This sequence joins TRBV7-3 and TRBJ2-6, with D unresolved. This CDR3 contains 13 residues. Germline CDR1 SGHTA, CDR2 FQGTGA. V was clipped by 6 bases and J by 0 bases, with 3 bases between them. The CDR3 loop is CASRDSGANVLTF. As DNA, the CDR3 is TGTGCCAGCAGGGACTCTGGGGCCAACGTCCTGACTTTC.

In its sample, this clone was seen once. The chain uses TRBV24-1 and TRBJ2-7, with unresolved D. The V and J ends lost 5 bases and 0 bases respectively, with 10 bases between them. This CDR3 region has 14 residues. Germline V gene lookup returns CDR1 KGHDR and CDR2 SFDVKD. The CDR3 region has the DNA TGTGCCACCAGTGCCGGTGGTGGCTCCTACGAGCAGTACTTC. This sequence encodes CATSAGGGSYEQYF.

The rearrangement uses TRBV7-9 and TRBJ2-5; D uncertain. CDR1 and CDR2 from the germline V gene are SEHNR and FQNEAQ (reference sequence). Trimming took 5 bases from V and 3 from J, leaving 19 bases between them. The CDR3 consists of 16 residues. This CDR3 reads CASSDKRTSPEETQYF. The CDR3 nucleotides read TGTGCCAGCAGCGACAAGAGGACCAGCCCCGAAGAGACCCAGTACTTC.

This chain uses TRBV4-2 with TRBJ2-1; no clear D gene. Per germline, CDR1 LGHNA and CDR2 YNFKEQ. V lost 0 bases, J lost 3 bases, and 15 bases lay in between. The CDR3 contains 17 residues. The CDR3 bases are TGTGCCAGCAGCCAAGATTTTGCCGGATCCCTCTACAATGAGCAGTTCTTC. This gives the protein CASSQDFAGSLYNEQFF.

The chain joins TRBV18 to TRBJ1-2; 9 nucleotides agree with TRBD1. J lost 7 bases, V lost 5 bases, and 11 bases had no gene match. Germline loops: CDR1 KGHSH, CDR2 LQKENI. The length of the CDR3 is 15 residues. The DNA of the CDR3 is TGTGCCAGCTCAACGAATTCACAGGGGGCGCGTGGCTACACCTTC. This encodes CASSTNSQGARGYTF.

The V gene is TRBV19, the J gene TRBJ1-2, with a weak D call TRBD1 (6 bases). This CDR3 comprises 15 residues. Trimming pared 4 bases from V and 4 bases from J, leaving 16 bases between. Germline CDR1 and CDR2: LNHDA and SQIVND (reference sequence). CDR3 coding DNA: TGTGCCAGTAGTACCGGACAGCAACCCCCCTATGGCTACACCTTC. The encoded protein is CASSTGQQPPYGYTF.

CDR3 sequence: CASSLGVRDEQYF. CDR3 nucleotides: TGTGCCAGCAGCTTAGGGGTAAGGGACGAGCAGTACTTC. The chain couples TRBV7-2 to TRBJ2-7; D gene unclear. CDR1 is SGHTA and CDR2 is FQGNSA in the germline V gene. CDR3 length equals 13 residues. V lost 1 base and J 5 bases, leaving 9 bases between the germline ends.

This chain connects TRBV18 to TRBJ1-1; TRBD1 is a possible D gene (6 bases). V was clipped by 3 bases and J by 8 bases, with 19 bases between them. CDR1 and CDR2 from the germline V gene are KGHSH and LQKENI. This CDR3 is 15 amino acids long. The CDR3 loop reads CASSPGHLVGTEAFF. The CDR3 DNA reads as TGTGCCAGCTCACCGGGACACTTGGTCGGCACCGAAGCTTTCTTT.

The chain uses TRBV19 and TRBJ1-2; D call uncertain. In germline, CDR1 is LNHDA, CDR2 SQIVND (reference sequence). The CDR3 contains 13 residues. The V end lost 5 bases, the J end lost 4 bases, and 11 bases lay between the germline ends. CDR3 sequence reads: CASSLPSAYGYTF. The DNA for the CDR3 is TGTGCCAGTAGTCTACCTTCGGCCTATGGCTACACCTTC. The full variable domain, with the rest looked up from reference TRBV19 and TRBJ1-2, is DGGITQSPKYLFRKEGQNVTLSCEQNLNHDAMYWYRQDPGQGLRLIYYSQIVNDFQKGDIAEGYSVSREKKESFPLTVTSAQKNPTAFYLCASSLPSAYGYTFGSGTRLTVV.

The chain joins TRBV6-2 or TRBV6-3 to TRBJ2-7; 8 nucleotides line up with TRBD2. Germline CDR1 reads MNHEY; CDR2 reads SVGEGT. There are 17 residues in the CDR3. J was trimmed by 1 base and V by 1 base; bases with no gene match: 9. CDR3 coding DNA: TGTGCCAGCAGTTACTTGGGCCAGCGGGGGCCTTCCTACGAGCAGTACTTC. Protein product: CASSYLGQRGPSYEQYF.

The rearrangement links TRBV10-2 to TRBJ1-1, with 7 positions matching TRBD1. Germline trimming cut 2 bases from V and 4 bases from J; bases unmatched to any gene: 13. Germline CDR1 WSHSY, CDR2 SAAADI. This CDR3 has 17 amino acids. CDR3 DNA: TGCGCCAGCAGTGAGAGAGGCACAGGGGTACGACGCACTGAAGCTTTCTTT. This encodes CASSERGTGVRRTEAFF.

This clone was found once. The rearrangement links TRBV3-1 (or the pseudogene TRBV3-2) to TRBJ2-1; D is uncertain. Looked up from germline, CDR1 is LGHDT and CDR2 is YNNKEL (reference sequence). V was trimmed by 0 bases and J by 6 bases, leaving 9 bases between them. The CDR3 is made up of 14 amino acids. The CDR3 here is CASSQDSTSNEQFF. The DNA for the CDR3 is TGTGCCAGCAGCCAAGATTCCACCTCCAATGAGCAGTTCTTC.